This T cell receptor (beta chain) emerged from a study of Graves' ophthalmopathy and Graves' hyperthyroidism (dated by TCRdb to the late 2010s). With respect to the entire study: Hyperthyroidism was defined as stable when no progression to ophthalmopathy occurred within 18 months of follow-up. The study used TCR beta repertoire signatures to distinguish Graves' ophthalmopathy from Graves' hyperthyroidism and to predict progression to ophthalmopathy. In total, under 150 blood samples were TCR-sequenced: around 42 ophthalmopathy, 75 hyperthyroidism and roughly 17 hyperthyroidism-to-ophthalmopathy patients. To explore V-J signatures that separate ophthalmopathy from hyperthyroidism, a discovery set of around 97 patients was enrolled, consisting of about 41 with ophthalmopathy and 55 to 65 with stable hyperthyroidism. The independent validation cohort included about 19 hyperthyroidism patients plus 17 patients who later progressed from hyperthyroidism to ophthalmopathy. In roughly 6 hyperthyroidism patients, T-cell repertoires of thyroid tissue and blood were compared. After sampling, hyperthyroidism patients received methimazole starting at 30 mg daily, and ophthalmopathy patients received high-dose intravenous methylprednisolone.

For repertoire sequencing, TCR beta CDR3 regions were amplified from RNA transcripts. A first-round RT-PCR used HTBI primers with the Qiagen OneStep RT-PCR kit, followed by a second-round multiplex PCR, size selection and purification. The libraries underwent paired-end sequencing with 100 bp reads on an Illumina HiSeq2000. For the original study's pipeline: SOAPnuke was used to process the reads, throwing out any read that had adapters, had uncalled bases, had a mean Phred below 15, or lacked an exact constant-primer or identifier match. COPE v1.2.5 was used to merge the high-quality paired reads. Clonotypes were defined as unique nucleotide sequences and were aligned to IMGT TRB V, D and J references using MiTCR v1.1. The analysis was limited to V-J combinations with a frequency above 0.0001, which together covered 99.2% of repertoires. For each V-J combination, a TCR clonal expansion and chaos score was defined as the ratio of F50 clonal expansion to chaos observed in the TCRdist matrix. Features were reduced by Welch's t-statistics and random forest to more than 10 V-J combinations, which fed a naive Bayes classifier. The similarity between thyroid and blood repertoires was quantified using the Morisita-Horn index. TCRdb redid the processing of the public reads, applying fastp at Q25 and MiXCR, and retained in-frame beta chains. Rows with a matching CDR3 protein are joined into one entry that keeps the most common DNA and genes. The V and J calls shown here were made by TCRdb, not taken from the authors' results. For this sample the table gives 1 million to 1.3 million distinct CDR3 sequences, of which approximately 35% were detected only once. The ten largest clones take up roughly 11% of the sample.

On this clonotype: Its antigen is currently not known. No much larger clone is present one base from it, and per-base qualities are unavailable.

Sequences MNHEY (CDR1) and SVGAGI (CDR2) are obtained from the germline V gene. Germline trimming: 2 bases from V, 3 bases from J; junction bases outside gene matches: 6. From its cysteine to its phenylalanine, the CDR3 spans 15 amino acids. Just CDR3 DNA is preserved here, 45 bases in frame from base 1. Study-wide conclusions, independent of this receptor: No statistical method was used to set the sample size in advance, and the investigators knew which group each participant was assigned to. Among expanded thyroid clonotypes with frequency above 0.001, most also showed up in blood, which suggests that blood repertoires may reflect the thyroid immune response. In validation, the model predicted ophthalmopathy progression with roughly 68% sensitivity and 72.22% specificity; eleven to twelve predicted patients were CT-confirmed with GO in a median of approximately 6.5 months. In cross-validation, the 13-signature model distinguished ophthalmopathy from stable hyperthyroidism with approximately 88% sensitivity and 81% to 83% specificity, and in the test set the corresponding values were approximately 80% and 75%.

Patients with hyperthyroidism were aged 18 to 65 years, had been newly diagnosed, and had a disease duration of less than 2 months. Patients with other autoimmune diseases, uncontrolled infections, pregnancy or lactation were excluded from the study. Clinical symptoms, serum thyroxine, TRAb, thyroid ultrasound and orbital computed tomography formed the basis of the diagnosis. Trizol reagent was used to extract the total RNA, and its quality was then checked on an Agilent 2100 Bioanalyzer. This clonotype was sampled from an adult man with Graves' hyperthyroidism. The chain is made from TRBV6-5 and TRBJ1-1; TRBD1 fits 7 bases in the junction. The sample comprised peripheral blood or thyroid tissue (not recorded which). The sequenced DNA: TGTGCCAGCAGTTACCATGGGACAGCGGACACTGAAGCTTTCTTT. Translated, it gives CASSYHGTADTEAFF.